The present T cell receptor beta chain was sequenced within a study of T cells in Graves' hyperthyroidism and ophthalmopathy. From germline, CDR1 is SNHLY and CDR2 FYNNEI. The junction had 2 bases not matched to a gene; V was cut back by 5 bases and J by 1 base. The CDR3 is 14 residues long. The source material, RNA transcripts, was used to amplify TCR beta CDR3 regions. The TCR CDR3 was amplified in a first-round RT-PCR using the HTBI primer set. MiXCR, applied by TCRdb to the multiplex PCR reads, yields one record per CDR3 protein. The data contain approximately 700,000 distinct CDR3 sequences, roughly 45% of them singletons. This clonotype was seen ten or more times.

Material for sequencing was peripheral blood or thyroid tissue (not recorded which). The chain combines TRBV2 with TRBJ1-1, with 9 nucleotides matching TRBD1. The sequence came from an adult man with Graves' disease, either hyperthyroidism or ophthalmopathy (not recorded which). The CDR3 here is CASSIQGANTEAFF. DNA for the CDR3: TGTGCCAGCAGTATACAGGGGGCGAACACTGAAGCTTTCTTT.